A single sample is the source of the 11 T cell receptor beta chains below, sequenced in a study. TCRdb passed the RT-PCR reads through MiXCR, listing each CDR3 protein once. The top ten hold 3.6% of the sample, which has more than 600,000 distinct CDR3 sequences, 14% seen once. Sample: memory CD4+ T cells from blood. All receptors come from a female donor in good health, serving as a healthy control.

A single count supports this clonotype. This sequence joins TRBV9 and TRBJ2-2; 7 bases match TRBD2. Trimming took 3 bases from V and 6 from J; bases not matched to a gene: 11. The CDR3 has 16 residues. CDR1 and CDR2 (germline): SGDLS, YYNGEE. The CDR3 here is CASSAQTSLGPGELFF. In DNA form, the CDR3 reads TGTGCCAGCAGCGCCCAGACTAGCCTCGGACCCGGGGAGCTGTTTTTT.

This clonotype came up many times. The gene calls are TRBV5-6 and TRBJ2-5, with TRBD1 matching over 11 bases. V lost 3 bases and J lost 4; bases outside the gene matches: 2. The V gene's germline CDR1 is SGHDT and CDR2 YYEEEE. The length of the CDR3 is 14 residues. The CDR3 nucleotides are TGTGCCAGCAGCTCCGGACAGGGGGCAGAGACCCAGTACTTC. Its protein is CASSSGQGAETQYF.

This clonotype was recorded many times. The chain is built from TRBV29-1 and TRBJ2-7; TRBD2 aligns across 7 bases. CDR3 length: 16 amino acids. V gave up 4 bases and J gave up 0 bases; unmatched junction bases: 12. Germline CDR1 SQVTM, CDR2 ANQGSEA. The DNA of the CDR3 is TGCAGCGTTGGAGACCCTAGCGGTCTTCGCTCCTACGAGCAGTACTTC. Translating it yields CSVGDPSGLRSYEQYF.

The chain joins TRBV11-2 to TRBJ1-1; 8 nucleotides align to TRBD1. This CDR3 contains 14 residues. CDR1 is SGHAT, CDR2 FQNNGV, per germline. Losses at the gene ends were 0 bases for V and 6 bases for J; bases not matched to a gene: 3. CDR3 region: CASSLDQGAAEAFF. In DNA form, the CDR3 reads TGTGCCAGCAGCTTAGATCAGGGGGCGGCTGAAGCTTTCTTT.

There are many counts of this clonotype. V usage is TRBV29-1 and J usage is TRBJ2-7; no clear D. The V gene lost 5 bases and the J gene lost 6 bases, with 2 bases spanning the gap. CDR1 is SQVTM, CDR2 ANQGSEA, per germline. This CDR3 has 8 amino acids. In nucleotides, the CDR3 is TGCAGCGTTACCGAGCAGTACTTC. Translating gives CSVTEQYF.

The sample holds many counts of this clonotype. The chain uses TRBV10-2 and TRBJ2-3, with 7 bases aligning to TRBD1. Germline CDR1 is WSHSY and CDR2 is SAAADI. The CDR3 totals 15 residues. V lost 4 bases to trimming and J lost 2 bases; unmatched junction nucleotides: 6. The CDR3 coding sequence is TGCGCCAGCAGTGTACAGGGGACGATCACAGATACGCAGTATTTT. This codes for CASSVQGTITDTQYF.

The sample holds a few counts of this clonotype. The chain uses TRBV30 and TRBJ1-2; 8 positions match TRBD1. J lost 4 bases, V lost 4 bases, and 2 bases had no gene match. The V gene's germline CDR1 is GTSNPN and CDR2 SVGIG (reference sequence). There are 12 residues in the CDR3. The CDR3 coding sequence is TGTGCCTGGAACAGGGGGGGCTATGGCTACACCTTC. Its translation is CAWNRGGYGYTF.

The rearrangement joins TRBV20-1 to TRBJ2-7, with TRBD1 matching 12 bases. The germline V gene encodes CDR1 DFQATT and CDR2 SNEGSKA (reference sequence). V was pared by 7 bases and J by 0 bases, with 7 bases of the junction left unmatched. This CDR3 comprises 15 residues. CDR3 nucleotides: TGCAGTGTTAACGCGGGACAGGGGGCCTCCTACGAGCAGTACTTC. Translated: CSVNAGQGASYEQYF.

This clonotype showed up many times. The chain is built from TRBV20-1 and TRBJ1-1; 7 bases fit TRBD1. The CDR3 is 12 amino acids. CDR1 DFQATT and CDR2 SNEGSKA come from the germline V gene (reference sequence). CDR3 nucleotide sequence: TGCAGCAGCGGACAGGTGAACACTGAAGCTTTCTTT. This translates into CSSGQVNTEAFF.

This clonotype occurred a few times. CDR3 sequence reads: CASSYSRTSESNEQFF. The DNA of the CDR3 is TGTGCCAGCAGTTACTCGAGGACTAGCGAGAGTAATGAGCAGTTCTTC. The rearrangement joins TRBV6-6 to TRBJ2-1; 9 positions agree with TRBD2. CDR3 size: 16 residues. V shed 0 bases, J shed 7 bases, and the junction held 7 bases outside the gene matches. Germline-derived CDR1 and CDR2 are MNHNY and SVGAGI (reference sequence).

The chain carries TRBV12-3 or TRBV12-4 and TRBJ1-1; maybe TRBD1 (6 bases). The CDR3 runs 16 residues. Trimming left V 1 base short and J 4 bases short, with 16 bases between. CDR3 coding DNA: TGTGCCAGCAGTTTAGAGGGGGGAGGGTGGAGCACTGAAGCTTTCTTT. Translated: CASSLEGGGWSTEAFF.